Below, 21 T cell receptor beta chains from the same sample are listed, as sequenced in a study of cytomegalovirus exposure and HLA in healthy donors. PCR employed 60 Vbeta and 13 Jbeta primers. Only in-frame clones appear in the TCRdb table, and some are missing; sequencing was by immunoSEQ multiplex PCR. The table records about 240,000 clones, 70% to 90% of them present only once. The sample comprised PBMCs. The receptors derive from a woman aged 55-69 years in good health and CMV-seropositive.

The chain couples TRBV28 to TRBJ2-1, with TRBD2 matching 9 bases. V was clipped by 5 bases and J by 6 bases; unmatched bases: 5. The CDR3 loop spans 14 amino acids. CDR1 and CDR2 from the germline V gene are MDHEN and SYDVKM. The CDR3 is CASSPLAGANEQFF. CDR3 in DNA: TGTGCCAGCAGTCCGTTAGCGGGAGCCAATGAGCAGTTCTTC.

This clone was counted a few times. V and J are TRBV5-6 and TRBJ1-2; D not certain. V was trimmed by 0 bases and J by 4 bases, leaving 7 bases between them. CDR3 length equals 13 residues. Germline V gene data show CDR1 as SGHDT and CDR2 as YYEEEE. The CDR3 sequence: CASSLVTSYGYTF. The CDR3 region has the DNA TGTGCCAGCAGCTTGGTGACAAGCTATGGCTACACCTTC.

The chain has TRBV29-1 and TRBJ1-1; tentative D call: TRBD1 (5 bases). Trimming shortened V by 2 bases and J by 4 bases, and 11 bases separated the two germline ends. The germline V gene has CDR1 SQVTM and CDR2 ANQGSEA. The CDR3 spans 13 residues. The CDR3 here is CSVETGGGTEAFF. The CDR3, as DNA: TGCAGCGTTGAAACAGGCGGGGGCACTGAAGCTTTCTTT.

J is TRBJ2-3 and V is TRBV19; D possibly corresponds to TRBD1 (5 bases). Germline CDR1 reads LNHDA; CDR2 reads SQIVND (reference sequence). The V end was cut by 6 bases, the J end by 1 base, with 14 bases between. The CDR3 extends over 15 amino acids. As DNA, the CDR3 is TGTGCCAGTAGCAGGGTAGAAGGTCGCACAGATACGCAGTATTTT. Its protein product is CASSRVEGRTDTQYF.

Worth noting for this clone: An end of the junction does not agree with germline; a read error may underlie this. The chain joins TRBV19 to TRBJ1-1, with a weak D call TRBD1 (5 bases). The V gene's germline CDR1 is LNHDA and CDR2 SQIVND (reference sequence). The length of the CDR3 is 11 residues. The CDR3: CASSAGTGAFF. CDR3 bases: TGTGCCAGTAGTGCCGGGACTGGAGCTTTCTTT.

The chain has TRBV5-1 and TRBJ2-1; 8 positions agree with TRBD1. CDR1 SGHRS and CDR2 YFSETQ come from the germline V gene. The ends lost 4 bases at V and 6 bases at J; junction bases unmatched: 6. The CDR3 has 14 residues. Here the CDR3 DNA reads TGCGCCAGCAGCAAGAGTCAGGGGGCCAATGAGCAGTTCTTC. Its protein product is CASSKSQGANEQFF.

The chain couples TRBV7-9 to TRBJ1-1; no reliable D call. Trimming removed 5 bases from V and 7 bases from J, with 8 bases in between. This CDR3 is built from 11 residues. Germline CDR1 and CDR2: SEHNR and FQNEAQ (reference sequence). The CDR3 DNA sequence: TGTGCCAGCAGCCCGCGGGATGAAGCTTTCTTT. Its translation: CASSPRDEAFF.

This clone has a single count. The CDR3 loop reads CASSLATMNTEAFF. The CDR3 nucleotides read TGTGCCAGCAGCTTGGCTACGATGAACACTGAAGCTTTCTTT. The chain links TRBV5-6 to TRBJ1-1; D is unclear. The CDR3 is 14 amino acids. The germline V and J ends were trimmed by 0 bases and 0 bases, with 6 bases remaining between them. Looked up from germline, CDR1 is SGHDT and CDR2 is YYEEEE.

The gene calls are TRBV7-9 and TRBJ2-7; 7 bases are shared with TRBD1. This CDR3 region has 14 residues. The J segment lost 5 bases and the V segment lost 1 base, leaving 5 bases of the junction unmatched. In germline, CDR1 is SEHNR, CDR2 FQNEAQ (reference sequence). Written as DNA, the CDR3 is TGTGCCAGCAGCTTAGAGGACAGGACGCACGAGCAGTACTTC. It codes for CASSLEDRTHEQYF.

V usage is TRBV25-1 and J usage is TRBJ2-5; maybe TRBD1 (5 bases). CDR3 length: 13 amino acids. The V gene lost 6 bases and the J gene lost 7 bases, with 15 bases spanning the gap. Germline-derived CDR1 and CDR2 are MGHDK and SYGVNS. In DNA, the CDR3 is TGTGCCAGCAGCCTCACAGGTGCCGGGACCCAGTACTTC. Encoded protein: CASSLTGAGTQYF.

V and J are TRBV19 and TRBJ1-1, with 7 bases identical to TRBD1. The CDR3 runs to 14 residues. The J segment lost 5 bases and the V segment lost 5 bases, leaving 8 bases of the junction unmatched. CDR1 is LNHDA and CDR2 is SQIVND in the germline V gene (reference sequence). The CDR3 nucleotides are TGTGCCAGTAGTTTCCAGGGGGAGTTTACTGAAGCTTTCTTT. The encoded protein is CASSFQGEFTEAFF.

This rearrangement joins TRBV9 to TRBJ2-3, with TRBD2 identical over 7 bases. V trimming: 1 base; J trimming: 4 bases; junction bases outside the gene matches: 6. The germline V gene has CDR1 SGDLS and CDR2 YYNGEE. The CDR3 is 15 residues long. For the CDR3, the DNA is TGTGCCAGCAGCGTAAGAACGGGAGGTCCAGATACGCAGTATTTT. Protein sequence: CASSVRTGGPDTQYF.

This sequence joins TRBV6-1 and TRBJ2-5; D is possibly TRBD1 (6 bases). The length of the CDR3 is 14 residues. The ends were cut back, 7 bases at V and 2 bases at J, with 14 bases in the middle. In germline, CDR1 is MNHNS, CDR2 SASEGT. The CDR3 loop reads CASTSGTLQETQYF. Written as DNA, the CDR3 is TGTGCCAGCACGTCCGGGACATTACAAGAGACCCAGTACTTC.

The chain combines TRBV28 with TRBJ1-2, with 8 bases aligning to TRBD1. The germline V gene encodes CDR1 MDHEN and CDR2 SYDVKM. The V segment lost 4 bases and the J segment 2 bases; nucleotides outside the gene matches: 3. The CDR3 contains 14 residues. CDR3 sequence (DNA): TGTGCCAGCAGTTCCAGGGACAGGAACTATGGCTACACCTTC. It specifies CASSSRDRNYGYTF.

This clone was seen a handful of times. The chain employs TRBV5-6 and TRBJ2-1, with TRBD2 matching 8 bases. The CDR3 spans 18 residues. Trimming removed 0 bases from V and 7 bases from J; junction bases left unmatched: 15. CDR1 and CDR2 (germline): SGHDT, YYEEEE. The CDR3 region has the DNA TGTGCCAGCAGCTTGGGGGGTTTGGGGGCGGGAGGTTTAAATGAGCAGTTCTTC. It yields the protein CASSLGGLGAGGLNEQFF.

The V and J genes are TRBV28 and TRBJ2-1, with TRBD2 identical over 13 bases. This CDR3 region has 15 residues. CDR1 and CDR2 (germline): MDHEN, SYDVKM. V shed 2 bases and J 7 bases; nucleotides not matched to a gene: 2. The CDR3 is CASSLRLAGGNEQFF. The CDR3, as DNA: TGTGCCAGCAGTTTAAGACTAGCGGGAGGAAATGAGCAGTTCTTC.

This chain connects TRBV13 to TRBJ2-1, with TRBD2 matching over 7 bases. With 3 bases clipped from V and 7 bases from J, the junction kept 9 bases outside the gene matches. Germline V lookup: CDR1 PRHDT, CDR2 FYEKMQ (reference sequence). The CDR3 spans 15 residues. The CDR3 DNA reads TGTGCCAGCAGCTTTAGCGGGTTCAATGAGAATGAGCAGTTCTTC. Translated: CASSFSGFNENEQFF.

The chain employs TRBV11-2 and TRBJ2-7, with D uncertain. Germline V lookup: CDR1 SGHAT, CDR2 FQNNGV. V was shortened by 0 bases and J by 3 bases, with 3 bases between the two germline ends. This CDR3 has 12 residues. The DNA for the CDR3 is TGTGCCAGCAGCTTAGACTACTACGAGCAGTACTTC. This translates into CASSLDYYEQYF.

In nucleotides, the CDR3 is TGTGCCACCACGAGACAGGGGTTGATAGCAGATACGCAGTATTTT. Protein sequence: CATTRQGLIADTQYF. The chain carries TRBV15 and TRBJ2-3, with 8 bases lining up with TRBD1. This CDR3 is built from 15 residues. The germline V gene has CDR1 LNHNV and CDR2 YYDKDF (reference sequence). J gave up 4 bases and V 7 bases, and 10 bases lay outside the gene matches.

V and J are TRBV2 and TRBJ2-7; a possible D gene is TRBD1 (6 bases). This CDR3 is built from 16 residues. Trimming pared 4 bases from V and 2 bases from J, leaving 18 bases between. Germline CDR1 and CDR2: SNHLY and FYNNEI. DNA for the CDR3: TGTGCCAGCAGTGGGGGATATGGGACATCTCCCTACGAGCAGTACTTC. This gives the protein CASSGGYGTSPYEQYF.

J is TRBJ1-4 and V is TRBV2; maybe TRBD1 (6 bases). The CDR3 consists of 14 residues. CDR1 is SNHLY, CDR2 FYNNEI, per germline. V gave up 6 bases and J gave up 5 bases, with 13 bases separating them. In DNA, the CDR3 is TGTGCCAGCAGAGACACCGGGACAAATGAAAAACTGTTTTTT. It translates to CASRDTGTNEKLFF.